The 9 T cell receptor beta chains in this list originate from one sample, sequenced in a study of read filtering for tumor transcriptome and immune sequencing. The library was built from 400 ng RNA with molecular barcoded adaptors for alpha/delta and beta/gamma chains. TCRdb fed the reads into MiXCR, producing one record per CDR3 protein. In the table there are about 38,000 distinct CDR3 sequences, roughly 13% of which are singletons. Material for sequencing was a population of CD138-negative cells sorted from bone marrow. The receptor set was obtained from a donor over 35 with multiple myeloma.

This clonotype was recorded at least ten times. The chain recombines TRBV7-9 with TRBJ1-1; D is unresolved. Germline V gives CDR1 SEHNR, CDR2 FQNEAQ (reference sequence). CDR3 length: 14 residues. Trimming stripped 5 bases from V and 0 bases from J, with 10 bases between. CDR3 sequence: CASSQLRLNTEAFF. For the CDR3, the DNA is TGTGCCAGCAGCCAGCTTCGGTTGAACACTGAAGCTTTCTTT.

To note about this clonotype: This may come from a read error, since a much larger clone is one base off. The rearrangement links TRBV6-6 to TRBJ2-3; 14 nucleotides align to TRBD2. Germline CDR1 is MNHNY and CDR2 is SVGAGI (reference sequence). This CDR3 is 15 amino acids long. This CDR3 reads CACRSTGTSGSEQYF. CDR3 DNA sequence: TGTGCCTGCAGGTCTACCGGGACTAGCGGGAGTGAGCAGTATTTT.

This clonotype appeared many times. The chain recombines TRBV6-2 or TRBV6-3 with TRBJ2-1; TRBD2 aligns across 7 bases. The CDR3 contains 14 residues. V shed 5 bases and J 0 bases; nucleotides not matched to a gene: 1. Germline CDR1 MNHEY, CDR2 SVGEGT. The DNA for the CDR3 is TGTGCCAGCAGTCCTAGCGGCTCCTACAATGAGCAGTTCTTC. Protein sequence: CASSPSGSYNEQFF.

CDR3 sequence: CASSQERGNEQYF. The CDR3 coding sequence is TGCGCCAGCAGCCAAGAACGAGGGAACGAGCAGTACTTC. V gene TRBV4-1 combines with J gene TRBJ2-7; D possibly corresponds to TRBD2 (5 bases). Trimming stripped 0 bases from V and 5 bases from J, with 8 bases between. CDR1 is MGHRA, CDR2 YSYEKL, per germline. The CDR3 is 13 residues long.

This clonotype was counted ten times or more. V is TRBV7-9 and J is TRBJ2-6; D is perhaps TRBD1 (6 bases). This CDR3 has 16 residues. Per the germline V gene, CDR1 is SEHNR and CDR2 is FQNEAQ (reference sequence). V was cut by 5 bases and J by 4 bases, with 15 bases left in between. The CDR3, as DNA: TGTGCCAGCAGCCGCCAACCCGGGACAGGGGCCAACGTCCTGACTTTC. As protein: CASSRQPGTGANVLTF.

As regards this clonotype: A read error may produce the germline difference seen at one junction end. The rearrangement joins TRBV28 to TRBJ2-1; tentatively, D is TRBD2 (5 bases). In germline, CDR1 is MDHEN, CDR2 SYDVKM. CDR3 length equals 14 residues. CDR3 sequence reads: CASSSVREYDEQFF. The CDR3 nucleotides read TGTGCCAGCAGTTCAGTTCGGGAATACGATGAGCAGTTTTTC. The full variable domain, in which reference TRBV28 and TRBJ2-1 provide the parts outside the CDR3, is DVKVTQSSRYLVKRTGEKVFLECVQDMDHENMFWYRQDPGLGLRLIYFSYDVKMKEKGDIPEGYSVSREKKERFSLILESASTNQTSMYLCASSSVREYDEQFFGPGTRLTVL.

This clonotype was observed at least ten times. This chain joins TRBV28 and TRBJ2-7; 10 bases fit TRBD2. CDR1 is MDHEN, CDR2 SYDVKM, per germline. CDR3 size: 15 residues. Trimming took 6 bases from V and 5 from J; bases not matched to a gene: 10. This CDR3 reads CASSGPSGSVHEQYF. The CDR3 coding sequence is TGTGCCAGCAGCGGGCCTAGCGGGAGTGTCCACGAGCAGTACTTC.

This clonotype was detected once. The chain combines TRBV15 with TRBJ1-1; D uncertain. CDR1 LNHNV and CDR2 YYDKDF come from the germline V gene (reference sequence). CDR3 length: 17 amino acids. The germline V and J ends were trimmed by 1 base and 1 base, with 16 bases remaining between them. DNA for the CDR3: TGTGCCACCAGCAGAGGCGTCGAAAGGCAGAAGAACACTGAAGCTTTCTTT. Translation gives CATSRGVERQKNTEAFF.

The chain employs TRBV11-1 and TRBJ1-4; D remains ambiguous. Trimming cost V 2 bases and J 7 bases, with 8 bases left between them. Germline CDR1 is SGHAT and CDR2 is FQDESV (reference sequence). The CDR3 length is 13 residues. The CDR3 protein is CASSLFLGEKLFF. The CDR3 DNA follows: TGTGCCAGCAGCTTATTTTTGGGTGAAAAACTGTTTTTT.